This T cell receptor beta chain came from a study of cytomegalovirus exposure and HLA in healthy donors. Overall study results and limits: In a later analysis, specific HLA alleles were associated with some 16,000 TCR beta sequences at a 0.05 false discovery rate. Across donors, presence/absence analyses took sequencing depth to be roughly uniform. Later work found that TCR association rates differed between HLA loci; DRB1 had the most and HLA-C the fewest. Rarity characterized most TCR sequences, yet some public TCRs appeared in many donors.

The study ran its PCR with 60 Vbeta and 13 Jbeta primers. Assay used: immunoSEQ multiplex PCR; TCRdb lists only in-frame clones, some missing. The data show about 140,000 clones, approximately 79% seen once. The CDR3 is made up of 14 amino acids. Trimming took 1 base from V and 1 from J, leaving 7 bases between them. Germline CDR1 reads SQVTM; CDR2 reads ANQGSEA. The table lists this clone with a few counts. The target antigen is unknown. Input material: PBMCs. This chain joins TRBV29-1 and TRBJ2-2; D is perhaps TRBD2 (6 bases). This sequence originates from a female donor in good health and CMV-seronegative. CDR3 in amino acids: CSVEGRENTGELFF. In DNA form, the CDR3 reads TGCAGCGTTGAAGGGCGGGAGAACACCGGGGAGCTGTTTTTT.